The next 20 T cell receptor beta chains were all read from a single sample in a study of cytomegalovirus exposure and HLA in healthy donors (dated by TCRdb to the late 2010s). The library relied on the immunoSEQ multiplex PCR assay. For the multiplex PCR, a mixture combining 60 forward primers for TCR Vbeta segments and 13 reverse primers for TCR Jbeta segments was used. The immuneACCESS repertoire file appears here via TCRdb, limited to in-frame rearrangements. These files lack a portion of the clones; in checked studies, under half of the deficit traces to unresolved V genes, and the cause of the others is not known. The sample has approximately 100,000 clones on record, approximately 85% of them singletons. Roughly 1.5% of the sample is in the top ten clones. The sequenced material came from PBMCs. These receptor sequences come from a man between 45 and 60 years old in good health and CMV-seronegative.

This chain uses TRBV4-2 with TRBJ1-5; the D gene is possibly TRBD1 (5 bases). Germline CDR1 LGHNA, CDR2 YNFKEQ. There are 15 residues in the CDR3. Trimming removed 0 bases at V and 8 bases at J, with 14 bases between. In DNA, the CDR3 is TGTGCCAGCAGCCAAGAATTTCGGGGGGGGGAGCCCCAGCATTTT. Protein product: CASSQEFRGGEPQHF.

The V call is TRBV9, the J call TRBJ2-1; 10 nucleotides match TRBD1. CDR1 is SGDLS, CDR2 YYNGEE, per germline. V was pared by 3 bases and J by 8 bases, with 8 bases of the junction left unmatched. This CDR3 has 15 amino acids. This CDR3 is CASSDWTGGGYEQFF. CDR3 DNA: TGTGCCAGCAGCGACTGGACAGGGGGAGGTTATGAGCAGTTCTTC.

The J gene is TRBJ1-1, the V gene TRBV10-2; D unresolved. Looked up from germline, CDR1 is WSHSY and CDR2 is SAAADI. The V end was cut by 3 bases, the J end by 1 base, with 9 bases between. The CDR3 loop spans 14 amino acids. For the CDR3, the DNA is TGCGCCAGCAGTGACCCCGGGAAGAACACTGAAGCTTTCTTT. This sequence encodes CASSDPGKNTEAFF.

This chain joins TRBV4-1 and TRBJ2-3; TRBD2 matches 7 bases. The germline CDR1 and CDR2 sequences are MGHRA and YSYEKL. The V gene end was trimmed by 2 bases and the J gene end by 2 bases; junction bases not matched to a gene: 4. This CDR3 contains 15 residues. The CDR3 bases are TGCGCCAGCAGCCAACCGCGGGGGAACACAGATACGCAGTATTTT. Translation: CASSQPRGNTDTQYF.

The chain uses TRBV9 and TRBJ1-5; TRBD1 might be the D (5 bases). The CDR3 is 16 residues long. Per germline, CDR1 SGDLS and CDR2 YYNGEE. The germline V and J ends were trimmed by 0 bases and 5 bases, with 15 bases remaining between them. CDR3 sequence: CASSVGDGGKHQPQHF. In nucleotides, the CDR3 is TGTGCCAGCAGCGTAGGGGACGGGGGGAAGCATCAGCCCCAGCATTTT. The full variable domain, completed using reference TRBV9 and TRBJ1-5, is DSGVTQTPKHLITATGQRVTLRCSPRSGDLSVYWYQQSLDQGLQFLIQYYNGEERAKGNILERFSAQQFPDLHSELNLSSLELGDSALYFCASSVGDGGKHQPQHFGDGTRLSIL.

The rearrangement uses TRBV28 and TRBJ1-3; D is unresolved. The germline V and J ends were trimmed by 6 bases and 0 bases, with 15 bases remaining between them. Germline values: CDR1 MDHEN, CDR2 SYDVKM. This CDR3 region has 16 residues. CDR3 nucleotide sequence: TGTGCCAGCAGCAGAGGTCGGTTGAACTCTGGAAACACCATATATTTT. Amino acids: CASSRGRLNSGNTIYF.

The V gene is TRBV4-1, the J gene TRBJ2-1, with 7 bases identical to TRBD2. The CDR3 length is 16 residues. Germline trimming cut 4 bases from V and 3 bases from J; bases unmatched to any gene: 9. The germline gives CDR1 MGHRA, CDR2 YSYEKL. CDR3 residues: CASSPGGGLIYNEQFF. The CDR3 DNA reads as TGCGCCAGCAGCCCCGGCGGGGGACTGATCTACAATGAGCAGTTCTTC.

The CDR3 loop is CASSLEGLAGELFF. The CDR3 nucleotides are TGCGCCAGCAGCTTGGAGGGGCTCGCCGGGGAGCTGTTTTTT. The rearrangement uses TRBV5-1 and TRBJ2-2, with D perhaps TRBD1 (5 bases). Germline lookup yields CDR1 SGHRS and CDR2 YFSETQ. V was cut by 0 bases and J by 6 bases, with 9 bases left in between. The CDR3 length is 14 residues.

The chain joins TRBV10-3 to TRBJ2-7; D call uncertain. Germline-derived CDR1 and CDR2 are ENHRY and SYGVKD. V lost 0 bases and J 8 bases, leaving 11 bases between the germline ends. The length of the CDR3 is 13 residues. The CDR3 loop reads CAISESQNTQQYF. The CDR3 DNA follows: TGTGCCATCAGTGAGTCGCAGAACACGCAGCAGTACTTC.

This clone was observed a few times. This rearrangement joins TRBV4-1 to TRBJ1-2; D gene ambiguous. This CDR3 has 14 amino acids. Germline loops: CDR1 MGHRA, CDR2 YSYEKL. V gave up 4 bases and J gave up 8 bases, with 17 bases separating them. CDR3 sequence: CASSPPYGSGGYTF. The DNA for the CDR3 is TGCGCCAGCAGCCCCCCCTACGGGAGCGGCGGCTACACCTTC.

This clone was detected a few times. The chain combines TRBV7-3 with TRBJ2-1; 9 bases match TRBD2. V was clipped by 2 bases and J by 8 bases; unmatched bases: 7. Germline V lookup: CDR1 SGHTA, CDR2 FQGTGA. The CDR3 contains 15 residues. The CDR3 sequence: CASSLGLAGWDEQFF. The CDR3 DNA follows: TGTGCCAGCAGCTTAGGCCTAGCGGGGTGGGATGAGCAGTTCTTC.

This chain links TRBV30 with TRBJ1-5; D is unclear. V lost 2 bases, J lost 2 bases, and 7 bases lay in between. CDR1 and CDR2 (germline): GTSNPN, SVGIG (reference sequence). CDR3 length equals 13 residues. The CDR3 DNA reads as TGTGCCTGGAGTAGCCAGGGCAATCAGCCCCAGCATTTT. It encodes CAWSSQGNQPQHF.

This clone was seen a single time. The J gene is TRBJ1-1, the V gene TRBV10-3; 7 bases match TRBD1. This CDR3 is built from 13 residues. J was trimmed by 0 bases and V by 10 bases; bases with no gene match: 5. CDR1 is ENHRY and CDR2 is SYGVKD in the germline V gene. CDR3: CATRTGMNTEAFF. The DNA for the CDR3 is TGTGCCACTAGGACAGGAATGAACACTGAAGCTTTCTTT.

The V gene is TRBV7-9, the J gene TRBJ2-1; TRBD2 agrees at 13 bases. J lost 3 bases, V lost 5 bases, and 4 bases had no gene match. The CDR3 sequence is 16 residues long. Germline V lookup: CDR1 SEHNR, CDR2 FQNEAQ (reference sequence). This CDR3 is CASSGTSGGDYNEQFF. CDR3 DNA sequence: TGTGCCAGCAGCGGTACTAGCGGGGGGGACTACAATGAGCAGTTCTTC.

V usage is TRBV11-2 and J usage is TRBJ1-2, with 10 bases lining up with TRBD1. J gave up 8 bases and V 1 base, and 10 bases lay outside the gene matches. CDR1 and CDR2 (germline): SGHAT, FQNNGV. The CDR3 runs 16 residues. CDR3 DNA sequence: TGTGCCAGCAGCTTAGGTCCCGGGACAGGGGACTGGGGCTACACCTTC. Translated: CASSLGPGTGDWGYTF.

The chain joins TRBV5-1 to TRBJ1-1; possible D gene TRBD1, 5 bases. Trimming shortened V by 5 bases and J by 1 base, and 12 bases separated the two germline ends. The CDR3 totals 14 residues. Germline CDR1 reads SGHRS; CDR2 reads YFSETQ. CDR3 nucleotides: TGCGCCAGCAGTTTCACAGGACCGAACACTGAAGCTTTCTTT. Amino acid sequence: CASSFTGPNTEAFF.

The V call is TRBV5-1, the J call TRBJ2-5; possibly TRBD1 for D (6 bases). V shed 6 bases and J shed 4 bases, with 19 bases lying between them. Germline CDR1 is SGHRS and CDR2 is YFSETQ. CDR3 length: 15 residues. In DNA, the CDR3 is TGCGCCAGCAACTCAATCAGAACAGGGCCAGAGACCCAGTACTTC. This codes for CASNSIRTGPETQYF.

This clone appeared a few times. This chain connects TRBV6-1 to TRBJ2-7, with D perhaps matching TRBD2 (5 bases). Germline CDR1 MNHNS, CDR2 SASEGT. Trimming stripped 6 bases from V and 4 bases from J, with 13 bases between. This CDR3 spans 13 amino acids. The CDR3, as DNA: TGTGCCAGCAGGGGCCCGACGGGGTACGAGCAGTACTTC. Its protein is CASRGPTGYEQYF.

The CDR3 sequence is CASSPPTGDTQYF. The CDR3 DNA sequence: TGTGCCAGCAGCCCACCCACAGGAGATACGCAGTATTTT. The chain couples TRBV7-9 to TRBJ2-3; D may be TRBD1 (5 bases). CDR3 length equals 13 residues. V was clipped by 5 bases and J by 5 bases, with 11 bases between them. Germline-derived CDR1 and CDR2 are SEHNR and FQNEAQ (reference sequence).

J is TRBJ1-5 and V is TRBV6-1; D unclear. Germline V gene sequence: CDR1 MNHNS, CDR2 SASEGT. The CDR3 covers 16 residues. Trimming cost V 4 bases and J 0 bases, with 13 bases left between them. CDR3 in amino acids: CASSVNSQISNQPQHF. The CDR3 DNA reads TGTGCCAGCAGTGTCAACAGTCAAATTAGCAATCAGCCCCAGCATTTT.